This T cell receptor (beta chain) comes out of a study of shared clonotypes between healthy human individuals. Generated by immunoSEQ multiplex PCR, the TCRdb table keeps only in-frame clones and is missing some. The data contain 700,000 or so clones, about two thirds of them seen just once; the ten biggest clones take up roughly 1.8%. CDR3 length: 12 amino acids. V was shortened by 2 bases and J by 8 bases, with 10 bases between the two germline ends. Germline V lookup: CDR1 MNHEY, CDR2 SMNVEV (reference sequence). This sequence was found in a young woman in good health. Sequenced: memory CD4+ T cells sorted from blood. Noted subset: CD45RA-negative fraction. V gene TRBV27 combines with J gene TRBJ2-7, with D possibly matching TRBD2 (5 bases). CDR3 sequence (DNA): TGTGCCAGCAGTTTAGATCGGAGGAAGCAGTACTTC. It specifies CASSLDRRKQYF.